This T cell receptor (beta chain) was observed in a study of naive and memory T cell subsets. The beta constant-region primer was an equimolar mix of two oligonucleotides covering TRBC1 and TRBC2. TCRdb fed the UMI-ligation and nested PCR reads into MiXCR, producing one record per CDR3 protein. The table shows roughly 40,000 distinct CDR3 sequences, with roughly 15% occurring only once. Of note for this clonotype: Its antigen remains unidentified.

The V end lost 1 base, the J end lost 12 bases, and 15 bases lay between the germline ends. Per germline, CDR1 SNHLY and CDR2 FYNNEI. The CDR3 is 13 amino acids. Study-wide points: Diversity fell and Gini index rose from naive through CM, EM, EMRA. The power law exponent of TCR abundance differed between naive and memory cells.

The receptor's source is a human donor in good health. The material sequenced was effector memory CD4+ T cells from blood. Stated subset: effector memory, CD45RA- CD27-. This chain uses TRBV2 with TRBJ1-1, with D unclear. CDR3 nucleotide sequence: TGTGCCAGCAGTGAAGGATCGTCCAGGCGTCCTTTCTTT. Amino acids: CASSEGSSRRPFF.